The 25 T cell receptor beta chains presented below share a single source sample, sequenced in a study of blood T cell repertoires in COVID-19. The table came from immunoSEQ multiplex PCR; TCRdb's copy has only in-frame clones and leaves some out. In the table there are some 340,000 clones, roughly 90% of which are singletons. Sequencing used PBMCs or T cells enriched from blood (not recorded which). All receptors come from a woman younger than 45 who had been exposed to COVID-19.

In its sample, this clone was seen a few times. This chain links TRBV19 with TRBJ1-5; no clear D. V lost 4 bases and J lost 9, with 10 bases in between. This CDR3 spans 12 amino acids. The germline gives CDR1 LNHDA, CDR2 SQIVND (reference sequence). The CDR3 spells CASSSPPGPQHF. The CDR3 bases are TGTGCCAGTAGTAGTCCCCCGGGGCCCCAGCATTTT.

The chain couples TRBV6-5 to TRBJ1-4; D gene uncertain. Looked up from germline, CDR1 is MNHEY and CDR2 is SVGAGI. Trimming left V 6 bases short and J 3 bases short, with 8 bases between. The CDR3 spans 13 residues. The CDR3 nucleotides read TGTGCCAGCAGCGGTAATGCTAATGAAAAACTGTTTTTT. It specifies CASSGNANEKLFF.

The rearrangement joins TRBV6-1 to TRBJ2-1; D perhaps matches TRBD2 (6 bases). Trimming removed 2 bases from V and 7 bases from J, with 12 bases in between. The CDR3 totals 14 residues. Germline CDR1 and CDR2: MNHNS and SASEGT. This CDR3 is CASSEILAKNEQFF. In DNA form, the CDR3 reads TGTGCCAGCAGTGAAATCCTAGCGAAGAATGAGCAGTTCTTC.

As DNA, the CDR3 is TGCGCCAGCAGCCAAGAAGGGGTGCGGGGGGAAAAACTGTTTTTT. This translates into CASSQEGVRGEKLFF. The J gene is TRBJ1-4, the V gene TRBV4-1; tentative D call: TRBD1 (5 bases). Trimming pared 0 bases from V and 8 bases from J, leaving 13 bases between. Germline CDR1 reads MGHRA; CDR2 reads YSYEKL. The CDR3 covers 15 residues.

This chain's CDR3 is CASSFSGGDRGPYEQYF. CDR3 nucleotide sequence: TGTGCCAGCAGTTTTTCGGGGGGGGACAGGGGACCCTACGAGCAGTACTTC. The rearrangement links TRBV27 to TRBJ2-7; 10 bases are shared with TRBD1. Trimming took 3 bases from V and 2 from J; bases not matched to a gene: 10. CDR3 length equals 17 residues. Germline V lookup: CDR1 MNHEY, CDR2 SMNVEV (reference sequence).

The CDR3 reads CASSSTGSNYGYTF. The CDR3 DNA is TGTGCCAGCAGTTCGACAGGATCTAACTATGGCTACACCTTC. V and J are TRBV27 and TRBJ1-2; possibly TRBD1 for D (6 bases). The CDR3 is 14 residues long. Germline V lookup: CDR1 MNHEY, CDR2 SMNVEV (reference sequence). The V and J ends lost 4 bases and 0 bases respectively, with 9 bases between them.

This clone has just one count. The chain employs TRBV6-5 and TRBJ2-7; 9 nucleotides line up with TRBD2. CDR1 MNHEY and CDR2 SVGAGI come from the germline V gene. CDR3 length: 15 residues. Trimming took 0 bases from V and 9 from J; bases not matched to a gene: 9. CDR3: CASSYSTLAGRGQYF. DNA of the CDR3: TGTGCCAGCAGTTACTCGACCCTAGCGGGGAGGGGGCAGTACTTC.

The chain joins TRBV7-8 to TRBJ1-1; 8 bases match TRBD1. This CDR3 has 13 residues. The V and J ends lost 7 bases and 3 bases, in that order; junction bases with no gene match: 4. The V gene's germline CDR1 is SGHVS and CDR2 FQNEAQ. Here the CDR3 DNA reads TGTGCCAGCACCATGACAGGGGACACTGAAGCTTTCTTT. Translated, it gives CASTMTGDTEAFF. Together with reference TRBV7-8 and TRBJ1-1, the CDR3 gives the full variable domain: GAGVSQSPRYKVAKRGQDVALRCDPISGHVSLFWYQQALGQGPEFLTYFQNEAQLDKSGLPSDRFFAERPEGSVSTLKIQRTQQEDSAVYLCASTMTGDTEAFFGQGTRLTVV.

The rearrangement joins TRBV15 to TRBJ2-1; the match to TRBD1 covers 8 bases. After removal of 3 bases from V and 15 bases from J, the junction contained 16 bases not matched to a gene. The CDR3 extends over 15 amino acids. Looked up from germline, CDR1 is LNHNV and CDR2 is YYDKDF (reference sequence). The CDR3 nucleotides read TGTGCCACCAGCAGGGTTGACAGGGGACCAGTTCCTTTGTTCTTC. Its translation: CATSRVDRGPVPLFF.

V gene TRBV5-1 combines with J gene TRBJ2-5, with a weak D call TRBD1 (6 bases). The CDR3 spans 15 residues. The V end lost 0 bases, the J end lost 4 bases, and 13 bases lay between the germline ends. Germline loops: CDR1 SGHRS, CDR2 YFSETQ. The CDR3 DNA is TGCGCCAGCAGCTTGGGGGGCCGAGGGGGAGAGACCCAGTACTTC. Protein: CASSLGGRGGETQYF.

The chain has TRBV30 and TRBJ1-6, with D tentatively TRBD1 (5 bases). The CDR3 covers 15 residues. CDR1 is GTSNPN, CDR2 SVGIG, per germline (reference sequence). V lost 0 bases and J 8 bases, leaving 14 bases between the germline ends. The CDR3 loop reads CAWSVPRGMDSPLHF. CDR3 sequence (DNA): TGTGCCTGGAGTGTACCTCGGGGGATGGATTCACCCCTCCACTTT.

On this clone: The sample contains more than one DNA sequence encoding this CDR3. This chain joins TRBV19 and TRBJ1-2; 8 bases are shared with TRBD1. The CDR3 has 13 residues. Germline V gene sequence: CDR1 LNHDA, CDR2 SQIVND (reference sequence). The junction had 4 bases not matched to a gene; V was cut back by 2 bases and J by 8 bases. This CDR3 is CASSIQGAGGYTF. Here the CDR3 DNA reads TGTGCCAGTAGTATACAGGGGGCTGGAGGCTACACCTTC.

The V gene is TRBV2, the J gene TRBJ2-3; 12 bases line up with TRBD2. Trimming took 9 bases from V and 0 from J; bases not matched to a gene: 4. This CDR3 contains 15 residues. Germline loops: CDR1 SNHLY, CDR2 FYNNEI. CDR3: CARTSGGFSTDTQYF. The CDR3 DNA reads TGTGCCAGGACTAGCGGGGGCTTTAGCACAGATACGCAGTATTTT. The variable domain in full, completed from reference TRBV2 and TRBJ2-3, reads EPEVTQTPSHQVTQMGQEVILRCVPISNHLYFYWYRQILGQKVEFLVSFYNNEISEKSEIFDDQFSVERPDGSNFTLKIRSTKLEDSAMYFCARTSGGFSTDTQYFGPGTRLTVL.

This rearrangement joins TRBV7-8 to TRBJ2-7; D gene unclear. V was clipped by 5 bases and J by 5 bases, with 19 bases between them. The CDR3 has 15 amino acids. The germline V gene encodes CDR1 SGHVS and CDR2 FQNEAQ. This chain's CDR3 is CASSSKANLLHEQYF. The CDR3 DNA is TGTGCCAGCAGCAGTAAAGCAAACCTTCTGCACGAGCAGTACTTC.

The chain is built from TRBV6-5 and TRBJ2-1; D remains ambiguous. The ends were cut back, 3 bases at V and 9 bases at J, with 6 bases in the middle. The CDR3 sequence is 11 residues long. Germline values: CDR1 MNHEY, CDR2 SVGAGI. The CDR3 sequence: CASSYGREQFF. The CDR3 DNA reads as TGTGCCAGCAGTTATGGCCGTGAGCAGTTCTTC.

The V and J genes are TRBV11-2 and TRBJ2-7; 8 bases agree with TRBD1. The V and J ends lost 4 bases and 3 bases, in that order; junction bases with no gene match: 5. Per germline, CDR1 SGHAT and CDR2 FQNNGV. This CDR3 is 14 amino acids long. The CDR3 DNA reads TGTGCCAGCAGCTCCCGACAGGGGAGCTACGAGCAGTACTTC. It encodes CASSSRQGSYEQYF.

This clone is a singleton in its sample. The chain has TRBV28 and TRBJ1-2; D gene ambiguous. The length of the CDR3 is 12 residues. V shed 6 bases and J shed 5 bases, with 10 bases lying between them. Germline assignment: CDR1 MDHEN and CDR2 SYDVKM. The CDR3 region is CASSLALYGYTF. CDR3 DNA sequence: TGTGCCAGCAGCTTGGCCCTTTATGGCTACACCTTC.

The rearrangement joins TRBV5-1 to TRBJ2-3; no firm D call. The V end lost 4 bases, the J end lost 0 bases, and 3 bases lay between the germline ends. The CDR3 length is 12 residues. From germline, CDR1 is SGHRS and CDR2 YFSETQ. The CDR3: CASSTSTDTQYF. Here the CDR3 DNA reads TGCGCCAGCAGCACTAGCACAGATACGCAGTATTTT.

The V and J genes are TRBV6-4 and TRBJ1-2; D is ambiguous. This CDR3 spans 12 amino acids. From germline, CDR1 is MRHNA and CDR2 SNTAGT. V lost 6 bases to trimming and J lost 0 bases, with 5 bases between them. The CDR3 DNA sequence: TGTGCCAGCAGCTCTACTAACTATGGCTACACCTTC. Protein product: CASSSTNYGYTF.

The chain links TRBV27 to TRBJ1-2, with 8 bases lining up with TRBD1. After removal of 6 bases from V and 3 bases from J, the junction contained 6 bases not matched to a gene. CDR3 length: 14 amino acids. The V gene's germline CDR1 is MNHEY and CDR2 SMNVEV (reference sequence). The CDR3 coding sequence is TGTGCCAGCAGCCAAGGACAGGGACACTATGGCTACACCTTC. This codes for CASSQGQGHYGYTF.

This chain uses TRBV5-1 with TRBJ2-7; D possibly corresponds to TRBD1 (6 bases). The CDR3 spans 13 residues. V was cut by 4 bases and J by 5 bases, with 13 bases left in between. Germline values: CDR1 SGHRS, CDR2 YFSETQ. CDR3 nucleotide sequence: TGCGCCAGCAGCCTAACAGGGATCGACGAGCAGTACTTC. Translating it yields CASSLTGIDEQYF.

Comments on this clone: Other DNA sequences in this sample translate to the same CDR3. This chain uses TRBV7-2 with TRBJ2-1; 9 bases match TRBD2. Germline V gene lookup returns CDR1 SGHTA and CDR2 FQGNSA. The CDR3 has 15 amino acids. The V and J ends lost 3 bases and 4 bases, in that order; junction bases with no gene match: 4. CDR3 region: CASSLAGGPYNEQFF. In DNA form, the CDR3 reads TGTGCCAGCAGCTTGGCGGGGGGGCCTTACAATGAGCAGTTCTTC.

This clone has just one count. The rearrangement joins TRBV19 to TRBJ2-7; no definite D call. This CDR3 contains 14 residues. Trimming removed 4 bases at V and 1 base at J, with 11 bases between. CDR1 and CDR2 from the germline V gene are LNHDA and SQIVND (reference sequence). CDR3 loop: CASSRPDTSYEQYF. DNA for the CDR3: TGTGCCAGTAGTAGACCCGACACTTCCTACGAGCAGTACTTC.

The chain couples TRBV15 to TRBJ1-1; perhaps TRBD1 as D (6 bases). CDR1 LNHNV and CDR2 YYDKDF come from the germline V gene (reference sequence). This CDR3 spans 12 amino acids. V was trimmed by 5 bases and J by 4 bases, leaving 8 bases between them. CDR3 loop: CATSSGATEAFF. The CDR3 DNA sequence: TGTGCCACCAGCTCAGGGGCCACTGAAGCTTTCTTT.

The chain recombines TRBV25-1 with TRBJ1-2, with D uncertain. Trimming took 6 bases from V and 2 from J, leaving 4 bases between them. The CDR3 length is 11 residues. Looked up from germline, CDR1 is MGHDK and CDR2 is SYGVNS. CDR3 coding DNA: TGTGCCAGCAGCCGGAACTATGGCTACACCTTC. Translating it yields CASSRNYGYTF.